This TCR beta chain appears in the sequencing data of a study of blood T cell repertoires in COVID-19. Assay: immunoSEQ multiplex PCR; the TCRdb copy retains only in-frame clones and omits some. This table holds about 30,000 clones, approximately 89% found once. The CDR3 extends over 15 amino acids. Trimming removed 4 bases from V and 5 bases from J; junction bases left unmatched: 9. Germline V gene sequence: CDR1 MDHEN, CDR2 SYDVKM. This TCR came from a man aged 60-69 years with active COVID-19. The sample consisted of peripheral blood. V and J are TRBV28 and TRBJ2-7, with 9 bases aligning to TRBD1. The CDR3 bases are TGTGCCAGCAGTTCCGGGGGGACAGGGTTTCACGAGCAGTACTTC. Translating it yields CASSSGGTGFHEQYF. Based on the CDR3 plus reference TRBV28 and TRBJ2-7, the full variable domain is DVKVTQSSRYLVKRTGEKVFLECVQDMDHENMFWYRQDPGLGLRLIYFSYDVKMKEKGDIPEGYSVSREKKERFSLILESASTNQTSMYLCASSSGGTGFHEQYFGPGTRLTVT.